Listed below are T cell receptor beta chains from one sample, sequenced in a study of post-analysis software for immune sequencing data. MiXCR was run by TCRdb on the PCR reads, yielding one entry per CDR3 protein. The sample gives roughly 540,000 distinct CDR3 sequences, around a third of which show up once; 4.5% to 7.5% is in the top ten. Material: blood. The source of these receptors is a girl under 18 with multiple sclerosis. Both conserved end residues are part of each CDR3. The D gene is left open where the match is weak. Expanded clones get a size class; other rows say once, few or many, or leave the size out.

D gene,clone size,J gene,CDR3 length,V gene,CDR3 protein,CDR3 DNA
TRBD1,.,TRBJ2-5,16,TRBV7-9,CASSSRDRVIRETQYF,TGTGCCAGCAGCTCGAGAGACAGGGTAATTAGAGAGACCCAGTACTTC
.,.,TRBJ2-5,14,TRBV6-1,CASSPLGTTGEQYF,TGTGCCAGCAGCCCCCTCGGTACGACCGGGGAGCAGTACTTC
TRBD2,.,TRBJ2-7,14,TRBV20-1,CSTRFAGGPYEQYF,TGCAGTACTAGATTCGCGGGGGGACCCTACGAGCAGTACTTC
.,.,TRBJ2-7,14,TRBV5-1,CASSYRPITYEQYF,TGCGCCAGCAGTTACAGGCCTATCACCTACGAGCAGTACTTC
TRBD2,few,TRBJ2-1,16,TRBV7-3,CASSSTPLAFYNEQFF,TGTGCCAGCAGCTCGACCCCACTAGCGTTCTACAATGAGCAGTTCTTC
.,.,TRBJ2-1,14,TRBV24-1,CATSDWGESNEQFF,TGTGCCACCAGTGATTGGGGGGAATCCAATGAGCAGTTCTTC
.,few,TRBJ2-1,11,TRBV20-1,CSARRENEQFF,TGCAGTGCTAGACGGGAGAATGAGCAGTTCTTC
.,.,TRBJ2-1,14,TRBV12-3/TRBV12-4,CASSPLTGSDEQFF,TGTGCCAGCAGTCCACTCACAGGGAGCGATGAGCAGTTCTTC
TRBD1,few,TRBJ1-2,13,TRBV29-1,CSVESQGGDGYTF,TGCAGCGTTGAAAGTCAGGGGGGGGATGGCTACACCTTC
TRBD1,.,TRBJ1-6,18,TRBV4-1,CASSQEGQGARYNSPLHF,TGCGCCAGCAGCCAAGAGGGACAGGGGGCAAGATATAATTCACCCCTCCACTTT
.,few,TRBJ2-7,15,TRBV20-1,CSAREAAGRFYEQYF,TGCAGTGCTAGAGAGGCCGCGGGACGGTTCTACGAGCAGTACTTC
.,.,TRBJ2-7,15,TRBV18,CASSREGRFPYEQYF,TGTGCCAGCTCACGAGAAGGGAGGTTTCCATACGAGCAGTACTTC
.,few,TRBJ2-2,13,TRBV10-3,CASQGDGTGELFF,TGTGCTAGTCAAGGGGACGGAACCGGGGAGCTGTTTTTT
TRBD1,few,TRBJ2-7,14,TRBV7-6,CASSLGTGMSEQYF,TGTGCCAGCAGCCTCGGGACAGGGATGAGCGAGCAGTACTTC
TRBD1,few,TRBJ2-7,15,TRBV6-5,CASSRDRGLSYEQYF,TGTGCCAGCAGCCGGGACAGGGGGCTTTCCTACGAGCAGTACTTC
TRBD1,.,TRBJ1-1,15,TRBV5-1,CASSSIPGQFTEAFF,TGCGCCAGCAGCAGTATCCCGGGACAGTTTACTGAAGCTTTCTTT
.,few,TRBJ1-2,17,TRBV5-5,CASSWGGTQLANYGYTF,TGTGCCAGCAGCTGGGGGGGGACACAACTTGCTAACTATGGCTACACCTTC
.,few,TRBJ2-1,11,TRBV4-2,CASRTVDEQFF,TGTGCCAGCAGGACAGTGGATGAGCAGTTCTTC
.,.,TRBJ2-1,13,TRBV20-1,CSATRTEPNEQFF,TGCAGTGCTACTCGAACCGAGCCCAATGAGCAGTTCTTC
.,many,TRBJ2-1,16,TRBV7-8,CASSLALAVLNNEQFF,TGTGCCAGCAGCTTAGCATTGGCAGTCCTAAACAATGAGCAGTTCTTC
TRBD1,.,TRBJ1-1,13,TRBV7-9,CASRVRQGHKAFF,TGTGCCAGCAGGGTTCGACAGGGACATAAAGCTTTCTTT
TRBD2,.,TRBJ2-5,16,TRBV10-3,CAIMGTSGTTAYGQYF,TGTGCCATCATGGGGACTAGCGGCACAACCGCCTACGGGCAGTACTTC
TRBD1,.,TRBJ2-5,15,TRBV24-1,CATSETGTDQETQYF,TGTGCCACCAGTGAGACCGGGACAGACCAAGAGACCCAGTACTTC
TRBD1,few,TRBJ1-2,13,TRBV12-3/TRBV12-4,CASRLGQGDGYTF,TGTGCCAGCAGATTAGGACAGGGTGACGGCTACACCTTC
.,few,TRBJ2-7,17,TRBV15,CATSRAVGAGPSYEQYF,TGTGCCACCAGCAGAGCGGTGGGGGCAGGACCCTCCTACGAGCAGTACTTC
.,few,TRBJ1-5,17,TRBV7-9,CASSLAVGGAGNQPQHF,TGTGCCAGCAGCTTAGCGGTGGGGGGGGCAGGCAATCAGCCCCAGCATTTT